This T cell receptor (beta chain) was recovered during a study of blood T cell repertoires in COVID-19 (dated by TCRdb to 2020 to 2021). Notes on the research overall: The collaborator samples originated in the United States, Italy and Spain and spanned the acute and convalescent phases of COVID-19. Subjects who had been exposed to COVID-19, were actively infected with it, or had recovered from it provided the deeply sampled blood TCRbeta repertoires that made up the dataset. The prospective study material was composed of cDNA or gDNA derived from T cells, B-cell-depleted T cells, or PBMCs. The samples were drawn from the first 160 participants of the ongoing ImmuneRACE study and from 950 to 1,500 subjects provided by 6 global collaborators. A de-identified subject ID, COVID-19 status, age in years and sex were almost always included in the sample metadata. HLA class I and class II types, where available, came from metadata supplied by the sample provider rather than from assay-based typing. The repertoires were released in a freely available public database intended as a resource for research on the immune response to SARS-CoV-2.

TCRbeta CDR3 regions were amplified from genomic DNA by means of the immunoSEQ Assay, a bias-controlled multiplex PCR. In the source study's methods: The number of nucleated cells in each sample was estimated from the amplification of reference gene primers within the assay. Sequence reads were collapsed and filtered to measure the absolute abundance of every unique TCRbeta CDR3 rearrangement. For each sample, productive Simpson clonality was calculated as the square root of Simpson's diversity index over productive rearrangements. Entries here come from immuneACCESS through TCRdb and include only in-frame sequences with V and J called. Some clones fail to appear in such tables; in the studies checked, an unresolved V gene covers under half of the shortfall, and the cause of the remainder is unknown. V, J and clone size were drawn from that table, and D and trimming were deduced from the DNA. This sample has 100,000 to 150,000 clones in its table, and 86% of those were observed once. 2.3% of the sample is held by the ten biggest clonotypes.

Taken from the germline V gene, the CDR1 and CDR2 loops are SGHTA and FQGTGA. The germline V end is reduced by 0 bases and the J end by 9 bases; junction bases left unmatched: 1. The CDR3 numbers 14 residues from cysteine through phenylalanine. CDR3 DNA is the only sequence kept; it has 42 bases, read in frame from the first base. In the prospective study, participants were about 18 to 89 years old, resided in about two dozen geographic areas of the United States, and were enrolled through a virtual design. In the prospective study, cohorts were assigned on the basis of participant-reported clinical history obtained from a screening survey and a study questionnaire. ImmuneRACE Cohort 3 recovered participants were defined by two consecutive negative NP/OP PCR tests, healthcare professional clearance, or symptom resolution. Each participant in the prospective study had whole blood, serum and a nasopharyngeal or oropharyngeal swab collected by mobile phlebotomists. Additional blood draws and questionnaires over an approximately 2-month period could optionally be provided by prospective study participants. Blood samples from the prospective study were shipped frozen or at room temperature prior to DNA extraction.

Broad study findings and their caveats: The amount of clinical and demographic metadata varied by source and participant and was provided uncurated.

Notes on this clone: This receptor's antigen is unknown. No base quality values were provided; no much bigger clone lies one nucleotide off.

Recombination linked TRBV7-3 to TRBJ1-6, and TRBD1 aligns with 8 junction nucleotides. Material: PBMCs or T cells enriched from blood (not recorded which). This sequence originates from a woman aged 45-59 years who had recovered from COVID-19. CDR3 sequence: CASSLTDRGSPLHF. The nucleotides are TGTGCCAGCAGCTTAACCGACAGGGGTTCACCCCTCCACTTT.